This T cell receptor (beta chain) was documented in a study of control samples from healthy donors and cancer patients. CDR3 length equals 15 residues. The germline gives CDR1 SGHTA, CDR2 FQGNSA. The V and J ends lost 2 bases and 9 bases, in that order; junction bases with no gene match: 9. TCRdb's copy holds only in-frame clones and misses some; the assay was immunoSEQ multiplex PCR. The sample carries some 76,000 clones, around 92% recorded once. The chain combines TRBV7-2 with TRBJ2-1; 8 bases line up with TRBD2. The receptor's source is a man in his sixties with lung cancer. Material for sequencing was PBMCs. The CDR3 bases are TGTGCCAGCAGCTTAAAGGGACTAGGGGCGGTTGAGCAGTTCTTC. Its translation: CASSLKGLGAVEQFF.